This T cell receptor (beta chain) appears in the sequencing data of a study of blood T cells in healthy people across ages. This clonotype has a handful of counts. A second about 7 to 12 cycle PCR used barcoded and J-beta primers. TCRdb ran MiXCR on the 5' RACE reads and lists one entry per CDR3 protein. The sample includes 1.5 million to 2 million distinct CDR3 sequences, under 30% seen only once; the top ten take around 7.7%. Extraction yielded at least 6 micrograms of total RNA per sample. The germline CDR1 and CDR2 sequences are MDHEN and SYDVKM. CDR3 length: 16 residues. J lost 2 bases, V lost 3 bases, and 6 bases had no gene match.

The V call is TRBV28, the J call TRBJ1-5, with 8 bases fitting TRBD1. The TCR was taken from a woman aged 30 to 39 in good health. The sequenced material came from blood. CDR3: CASSFYRGFGNQPQHF. The CDR3 bases are TGTGCCAGCAGTTTTTACAGGGGGTTCGGCAATCAGCCCCAGCATTTT.